This T cell receptor beta chain originates from a study of T cells after yellow fever vaccination. TCRdb re-derived calls from the 5' RACE reads in MiXCR, one entry per CDR3 protein. The table shows some 120,000 distinct CDR3 sequences, with 8.9% occurring only once. Sequencing used CD8+ T cells sorted from PBMCs, obtained on the day of the yellow fever booster vaccination. The TCR was taken from a man aged 18 to 29 who received the YFV17D yellow fever vaccine.

CDR3 sequence: CASSFTQGAGTDTQYF. CDR3 bases: TGTGCCAGCAGCTTCACACAGGGGGCCGGCACAGATACGCAGTATTTT. V gene TRBV7-9 combines with J gene TRBJ2-3; the match to TRBD1 covers 9 bases. Germline V lookup: CDR1 SEHNR, CDR2 FQNEAQ (reference sequence). The V and J ends lost 3 bases and 1 base, in that order; junction bases with no gene match: 5. The CDR3 sequence is 16 residues long.